The 29 T cell receptor beta chains below all came from one sample that was sequenced in a study of esophageal squamous cell carcinoma under preoperative chemotherapy. TCRdb re-called the PCR reads through MiXCR, storing one row per CDR3 protein. The data show roughly 32,000 distinct CDR3 sequences, with roughly half seen just once and around 12% held by the top ten. Time point meaning: before preoperative PTX-NDP chemotherapy. This material was acquired from a patient given preoperative chemotherapy. The receptor set was obtained from a human donor with esophageal squamous cell carcinoma. The donor label of this sample is uncertain.

The V call is TRBV19, the J call TRBJ2-4; D tentatively reads TRBD1 or TRBD2 (6 bases each). The ends were cut back, 11 bases at V and 13 bases at J, with 30 bases in the middle. The germline V gene encodes CDR1 LNHDA and CDR2 SQIVND (reference sequence). The CDR3 has 15 residues. CDR3 nucleotides: TGTGCCGGGGGGCTCGGGGGCGGAGCCCAAGAGATCCAGTACTTC. Its protein is CAGGLGGGAQEIQYF.

Only a few counts were recorded for this clonotype. The chain recombines TRBV6-1 with TRBJ2-7, with TRBD1 matching over 7 bases. The CDR3 sequence is 15 residues long. V was clipped by 3 bases and J by 5 bases; unmatched bases: 10. Germline CDR1 reads MNHNS; CDR2 reads SASEGT. In DNA, the CDR3 is TGTGCCAGCAGTGAGCGACAGGGTTTAGCTAACGAGCAGTACTTC. Its translation is CASSERQGLANEQYF.

This clonotype came up many times. The rearrangement links TRBV7-6 to TRBJ2-1, with 9 bases that match TRBD2. Germline V gene data show CDR1 as SGHVS and CDR2 as FNYEAQ. V lost 2 bases and J lost 4; bases outside the gene matches: 9. The CDR3 contains 17 residues. CDR3 sequence (DNA): TGTGCCAGCAGCTTACGAGCGGGCGGGGGGGGGTACAATGAGCAGTTCTTC. The encoded protein is CASSLRAGGGGYNEQFF.

In DNA form, the CDR3 reads TGTGCGGGGAGCGGGGGCCGTGGCCCAGAGACCCAGTACTTC. This translates into CAGSGGRGPETQYF. V usage is TRBV11-1 and J usage is TRBJ2-3; 8 bases line up with TRBD2. The end of the DNA fits TRBJ2-5 better, so the J call may be wrong. The CDR3 runs 14 residues. Per the germline V gene, CDR1 is SGHAT and CDR2 is FQDESV (reference sequence).

Turning to this clonotype: At one end the junction does not follow the germline gene, possibly because of a read error. V usage is TRBV7-3 and J usage is TRBJ2-3, with 9 bases matching TRBD1. This CDR3 region has 16 residues. Germline loops: CDR1 SGHTA, CDR2 FQGTGA. Here the CDR3 DNA reads TGTGCCAGCGGGGCCACAGGGGGCCGTGATCAAGAGACGCAGTATTTC. Residues: CASGATGGRDQETQYF.

The chain combines TRBV20-1 with TRBJ2-3; D ambiguous. Between the trimmed V and J ends, which lost 6 bases and 0 bases, there was a span of 7 bases. There are 12 residues in the CDR3. CDR1 is DFQATT, CDR2 SNEGSKA, per germline (reference sequence). This CDR3 is CSAPDSTDTQYF. The CDR3 nucleotides are TGCAGTGCCCCCGACAGCACAGATACGCAGTATTTT.

Details on this clonotype: Germline is not matched at one junction end, which may reflect a read error. The chain has TRBV12-3 or TRBV12-4 and TRBJ2-5; weak D call: TRBD1 (5 bases). The CDR3 loop spans 11 amino acids. The CDR3 DNA follows: TGTGCCAGCAGTGGGGCAAAGACCCAGTATTTC. Its translation: CASSGAKTQYF.

In DNA, the CDR3 is TGTGCCAGCAGCTTAAAAGGAAGTTTCTCGGACGACCTAAACACAGATACGCAGTATTTT. Protein: CASSLKGSFSDDLNTDTQYF. V and J are TRBV7-3 and TRBJ2-3; D remains unclear. With 1 base removed from V and 2 bases from J, the gap between germline ends came to 25 bases. Germline CDR1 and CDR2: SGHTA and FQGTGA. The CDR3 sequence is 20 residues long.

The chain has TRBV7-3 and TRBJ2-6; TRBD1 is a possible D gene (5 bases). V was cut by 3 bases and J by 16 bases, with 22 bases left in between. In germline, CDR1 is SGHTA, CDR2 FQGTGA. The CDR3 covers 15 residues. In DNA, the CDR3 is TGTGCCAGCAGCTTTACAGGTCCTGGGGCCTACGAGCTGACTTTC. This translates into CASSFTGPGAYELTF. The whole variable domain, remainder taken from reference TRBV7-3 and TRBJ2-6, is GAGVSQTPSNKVTEKGKYVELRCDPISGHTALYWYRQSLGQGPEFLIYFQGTGAADDSGLPNDRFFAVRPEGSVSTLKIQRTERGDSAVYLCASSFTGPGAYELTFGAGSRLTVL.

This clonotype has more than one count but fewer than ten. The chain recombines TRBV6-5 with TRBJ2-5; 7 bases fit TRBD2. V lost 4 bases to trimming and J lost 2 bases; unmatched junction nucleotides: 4. Per germline, CDR1 MNHEY and CDR2 SVGAGI. The CDR3 loop spans 14 amino acids. The CDR3 bases are TGTGCCAGCAGTTCCCTAGCGGTACAAGAGACCCAGTACTTC. Protein sequence: CASSSLAVQETQYF.

V usage is TRBV6-1 and J usage is TRBJ2-2, with D possibly being TRBD2 (5 bases). The end of the DNA fits TRBJ2-3 better, so the J call may be wrong. Germline CDR1 reads MNHNS; CDR2 reads SASEGT. The CDR3 runs 14 residues. CDR3 loop: CASSPRVGTGAQYF. In DNA form, the CDR3 reads TGTGCCAGCAGCCCACGTGTGGGCACCGGGGCGCAGTATTTT.

V usage is TRBV7-3 and J usage is TRBJ2-1; TRBD1 is a possible D gene (5 bases). There are 16 residues in the CDR3. Trimming cost V 4 bases and J 0 bases, with 13 bases left between them. Germline CDR1 SGHTA, CDR2 FQGTGA. The CDR3 DNA reads as TGTGCCAGCAGCTATACAGGTCTTAGCTCCTACAATGAGCAGTTCTTC. Translation: CASSYTGLSSYNEQFF.

The CDR3 protein is CASSSLGSGDRDQETQYF. The DNA for the CDR3 is TGTGCCAGCAGCTCCCTCGGCAGCGGGGACCGTGACCAAGAGACCCAGTACTTC. The chain is built from TRBV11-3 and TRBJ2-5; 7 positions match TRBD2. CDR3 length equals 18 residues. Germline trimming cut 4 bases from V and 0 bases from J; bases unmatched to any gene: 14. Germline-derived CDR1 and CDR2 are SGHNT and YENEEA.

The chain employs TRBV7-2 and TRBJ2-5; 7 bases match TRBD2. Germline lookup yields CDR1 SGHTA and CDR2 FQGNSA. The CDR3 runs to 15 residues. V gave up 1 base and J gave up 3 bases; unmatched junction bases: 5. CDR3 sequence reads: CASSLGPSGKETQYF. The CDR3 region has the DNA TGTGCCAGCAGCTTAGGCCCTAGCGGAAAAGAGACCCAGTACTTC.

Notes on this clonotype: Since no conserved phenylalanine or tryptophan closes the CDR3, a read error is the likely cause. The limits of the CDR3 on the DNA are not certain, so only TCRdb's listed CDR3 is given. This chain joins TRBV7-6 and TRBJ2-5; the D call in the table, TRBD2, was not verified against the DNA. Germline values: CDR1 SGHVS, CDR2 FNYEAQ. From its first to its last residue, the CDR3 has 17 amino acids. The CDR3 sequence: CASSSTPRTRRGTTRHL.

Concerning this clonotype: Because it lacks the conserved phenylalanine or tryptophan at the end, this CDR3 is likely a read error. The DNA is omitted, as the CDR3 cannot be located on it reliably, and the CDR3 follows TCRdb's listing. This sequence joins TRBV7-6 and TRBJ2-5; the table assigns TRBD1, which was not confirmed against the DNA. Ends included, the CDR3 has 14 residues. Germline V CDR1 and CDR2: SGHVS, FNYEAQ. The CDR3: CASSLDGGQETQHS.

Notes on this clonotype: One junction end disagrees with the germline gene, perhaps due to a read error. The rearrangement joins TRBV7-8 to TRBJ2-5; no definite D call. The germline V gene encodes CDR1 SGHVS and CDR2 FQNEAQ. This CDR3 is built from 14 residues. CDR3 sequence (DNA): TGTGCCAGCAGCTCTCAAAGCTGGGCCGAGACCCAGACTTTC. Amino acids: CASSSQSWAETQTF.

The chain recombines TRBV10-3 with TRBJ2-5; D is perhaps TRBD1 or TRBD2 (5 bases each). CDR1 is ENHRY, CDR2 SYGVKD, per germline. The CDR3 runs 10 residues. The CDR3 region has the DNA TGTGCGACGGGCAGGGACACCCAGTACTTC. It codes for CATGRDTQYF.

By frequency in the sample, this clonotype is medium-sized. V gene TRBV7-8 combines with J gene TRBJ2-7, with 10 bases fitting TRBD2. The CDR3 is 15 amino acids. Germline CDR1 SGHVS, CDR2 FQNEAQ. V lost 5 bases and J lost 0; bases outside the gene matches: 4. The CDR3 sequence: CASSLTSGRSYEQYF. DNA of the CDR3: TGTGCCAGCAGCCTGACTAGCGGGCGCTCCTACGAGCAGTACTTC.

This clonotype appeared a few times. The rearrangement uses TRBV7-2 and TRBJ2-4, with 7 bases aligning to TRBD2. Germline assignment: CDR1 SGHTA and CDR2 FQGNSA. CDR3 length: 14 amino acids. The CDR3 is CAGSGAGAENTQYF. The CDR3 DNA is TGTGCGGGCAGCGGGGCCGGGGCAGAGAACACCCAGTACTTC.

The rearrangement links TRBV19 to TRBJ1-1; 7 bases are a match to TRBD1. Unmatched junction bases numbered 2, after V lost 7 bases and J lost 0 bases. Per the germline V gene, CDR1 is LNHDA and CDR2 is SQIVND (reference sequence). This CDR3 comprises 13 residues. The CDR3 region is CASMGQMNTEAFF. The CDR3, as DNA: TGTGCCAGTATGGGACAGATGAACACTGAAGCTTTCTTT.

This chain connects TRBV7-8 to TRBJ2-5; D perhaps matches TRBD2 (5 bases). The CDR3 runs to 14 residues. Looked up from germline, CDR1 is SGHVS and CDR2 is FQNEAQ. The CDR3 region is CAGSGNWGQETQYF. The CDR3 DNA is TGTGCGGGCTCCGGGAACTGGGGCCAAGAGACCCAGTACTTC. Full variable domain (remainder filled in from reference TRBV7-8 and TRBJ2-5): GAGVSQSPRYKVAKRGQDVALRCDPISGHVSLFWYQQALGQGPEFLTYFQNEAQLDKSGLPSDRFFAERPEGSVSTLKIQRTQQEDSAVYLCAGSGNWGQETQYFGPGTRLLVL.

This clonotype was seen a handful of times. This chain joins TRBV27 and TRBJ1-1; perhaps TRBD1 as D (5 bases). Germline lookup yields CDR1 MNHEY and CDR2 SMNVEV (reference sequence). The V gene lost 10 bases and the J gene lost 3 bases, with 15 bases spanning the gap. The CDR3 spans 13 residues. In nucleotides, the CDR3 is TGTGCCACCCTAGACAGCTGGTACACTGAAGCTTTCTTT. Translated: CATLDSWYTEAFF.

This clonotype is a singleton in its sample. The CDR3 carries no conserved terminal phenylalanine or tryptophan, so it likely arises from a read error. CDR3 region: CASSLSRTGRGQETQYH. The CDR3 DNA follows: TGTGCCAGCAGCTTAAGCCGGACAGGGAGGGGACAAGAGACCCAGTACCAC. The chain links TRBV7-2 to TRBJ2-5; D might be TRBD1 (8 bases). Trimming left V 2 bases short and J 2 bases short, with 18 bases between. Per germline, CDR1 SGHTA and CDR2 FQGNSA. CDR3 size: 17 residues.

Only a few counts were recorded for this clonotype. A much more abundant neighbour one base away suggests this may be a read error. V is TRBV27 and J is TRBJ2-1; TRBD2 agrees at 7 bases. The J call is doubtful: the DNA matches TRBJ2-7 better. The length of the CDR3 is 17 residues. Germline CDR1 MNHEY, CDR2 SMNVEV (reference sequence). The CDR3 DNA reads as TGTGCCAGCAGTTTAAAGAGCCTAGCGGCCTCCTACAATGAGCAGTACTTC. This sequence encodes CASSLKSLAASYNEQYF.

A single count supports this clonotype. The CDR3 bases are TGTGCCAGCAGTGCGACTAGCGACCCCACAGATACGCAGTATTTT. Protein sequence: CASSATSDPTDTQYF. The chain recombines TRBV6-4 with TRBJ2-3; the match to TRBD2 covers 8 bases. The CDR3 is 15 residues long. Germline-derived CDR1 and CDR2 are MRHNA and SNTAGT. J was trimmed by 2 bases and V by 4 bases; bases with no gene match: 5.

This clonotype came up a few times. CDR3 DNA: TGTGCCAGTAGTTTTGGCTATGACTACGAGCAGTACTTC. Translated: CASSFGYDYEQYF. V and J are TRBV19 and TRBJ2-5, with D hard to call. The closer fit of TRBJ2-7 to the DNA end suggests the J call may be wrong. From germline, CDR1 is LNHDA and CDR2 SQIVND (reference sequence). CDR3 length equals 13 residues.

Of note for this clonotype: The junction departs from germline at one end; a sequencing error may be responsible. This chain uses TRBV7-2 with TRBJ2-4, with TRBD2 identical over 7 bases. CDR1 SGHTA and CDR2 FQGNSA come from the germline V gene. This CDR3 has 15 residues. CDR3 amino acids: CASRSGARAQNIQYF. CDR3 in DNA: TGTGCCAGCAGGAGCGGGGCGAGAGCCCAAAACATTCAGTACTTC.

Concerning this clonotype: The junction shows a germline mismatch at one end, possibly a read error. The chain employs TRBV7-3 and TRBJ2-4; 9 bases fit TRBD2. The CDR3 extends over 17 amino acids. In germline, CDR1 is SGHTA, CDR2 FQGTGA. CDR3 loop: CASSLVPAGGIKDIQYF. The DNA of the CDR3 is TGTGCCAGCAGCTTGGTACCGGCGGGAGGGATCAAAGACATTCAGTACTTC. The whole variable domain, remainder taken from reference TRBV7-3 and TRBJ2-4, is GAGVSQTPSNKVTEKGKYVELRCDPISGHTALYWYRQSLGQGPEFLIYFQGTGAADDSGLPNDRFFAVRPEGSVSTLKIQRTERGDSAVYLCASSLVPAGGIKDIQYFGAGTRLSVL.